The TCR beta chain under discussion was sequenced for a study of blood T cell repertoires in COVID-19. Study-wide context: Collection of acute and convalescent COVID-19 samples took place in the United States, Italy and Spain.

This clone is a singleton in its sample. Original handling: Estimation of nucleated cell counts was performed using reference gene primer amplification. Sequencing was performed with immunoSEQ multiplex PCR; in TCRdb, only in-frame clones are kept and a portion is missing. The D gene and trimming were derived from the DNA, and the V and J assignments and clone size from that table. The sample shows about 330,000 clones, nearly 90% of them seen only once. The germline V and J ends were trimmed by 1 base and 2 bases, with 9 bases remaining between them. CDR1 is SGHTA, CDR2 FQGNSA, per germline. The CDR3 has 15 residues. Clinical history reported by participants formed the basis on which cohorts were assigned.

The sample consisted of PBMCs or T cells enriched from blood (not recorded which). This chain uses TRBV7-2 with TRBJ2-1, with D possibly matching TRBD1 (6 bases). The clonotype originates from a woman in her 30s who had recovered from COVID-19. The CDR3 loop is CASSLGGQTYNEQFF. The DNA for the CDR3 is TGTGCCAGCAGCTTAGGTGGACAGACCTACAATGAGCAGTTCTTC.